This TCR beta chain was obtained from a study of cytotoxic CD8 clonotypes in ibrutinib-treated CLL (dated by TCRdb to the early 2020s). Background for the entire study: The cohort had eleven to twelve relapsed/refractory and under 16 treatment-naive patients; 17 were IGHV unmutated. Cryopreserved peripheral blood mononuclear cells were obtained prior to treatment, at the time of response, and at either disease progression or sustained remission. Responses were partial in roughly 24 patients and complete in 2; after median about 70 months follow-up, roughly 14 stayed in remission and approximately 12 progressed. On average, each sample had 255,043 productive templates and 96,000 or so productive rearrangements. Of the 86 participants in the trial, 26 had longitudinal samples available. Response samples were taken after a median of approximately 12 months on treatment, ranging from roughly 6 to 36 months. Every sample from remission and from progressive disease was obtained while the patients were still on ibrutinib. What the study reported, not specific to this receptor: At baseline, clonality was higher than in age-matched healthy donors and showed a strong correlation with circulating CD8+ T-cell counts. Sampling times were not matched between patients in sustained remission and patients whose disease was progressing, and lymph node repertoires were not examined. Public clonotypes were rare and either shrank or stayed stable during treatment, and the rise in clonality at ibrutinib response reflected expansion of private clonotypes. Clonality increased at ibrutinib response, stayed stable in sustained remission, and fell back toward baseline at progression.

A MiSeq instrument was used for deep resolution sequencing, which targeted depths ranging from 1 in 1 million up to 1 in 200,000 T cells, with coverage averaging 10x for each clonotype. TCR beta libraries were generated with the immunoSEQ hsTCRB Kit. In the original analysis: Data were analyzed with ImmunoSEQ Data Assistant and ImmunoSEQ Analyzer, with V, D and J genes assigned per IMGT definitions. Clonality, which ranges from 0 to 1, was calculated as one minus the normalized Shannon entropy of productive rearrangement frequencies. Public clonotype analysis was restricted to overrepresented clonotypes comprising at least 0.05% of each patient's repertoire. Roughly 13 repertoires from age-matched healthy donors, obtained from immuneACCESS, served as clonality controls. Here the immuneACCESS table is served through TCRdb, limited to in-frame sequences with V and J called. Missing clones are a known gap in these copies; in checked studies unresolved V genes cover under half, and the rest lacks a known reason. V, J and clone size are taken as reported in that table, and D and trimming were inferred from the DNA itself. The sample data list 100,000 to 150,000 clones, and 80% to 90% of these were observed just once. Around 2% of the sample belongs to the ten largest clones.

Details on this clone: What antigen it recognizes has not been identified. No base quality information exists; no much larger clone differs at one position.

According to the study, the label for this sample's time point signals: 24 months on ibrutinib. Roughly 2 micrograms of genomic DNA were extracted from cryopreserved PBMCs for TCR beta library preparation. Longitudinal blood samples from CLL patients on ibrutinib monotherapy were analyzed using high-throughput TCR beta sequencing. The patients took part in an open-label, single-center phase 2 trial of ibrutinib monotherapy. The germline V gene gives CDR1 as SGHRS and CDR2 as YFSETQ. The germline ends are 14 bases apart after V is trimmed by 2 bases and J by 0 bases. There are 16 amino acids in the CDR3, from cysteine to phenylalanine inclusive. Left in the record is the CDR3 DNA by itself, 48 bases read in frame from the first base.

The chain joins TRBV5-1 to TRBJ1-1, with TRBD1 tentatively as D gene (5 bases match). The receptor comes from a human donor with chronic lymphocytic leukemia. The starting material was PBMCs, obtained after 24 months of ibrutinib treatment. The nucleotide sequence reads as follows: TGCGCCAGCAGCTTCCGGGACGGCCCTTTGAACACTGAAGCTTTCTTT. Translated, this gives CASSFRDGPLNTEAFF.